The present entry profiles one T cell receptor (beta chain) with its context. Its antigen is still unknown. Time point specified: week 5, during vaccination. Topical imiquimod accompanied each vaccine dose, which consisted of 300 ug of mutant IDH1 20-mer peptide. Assay used: immunoSEQ multiplex PCR; TCRdb lists only in-frame clones, some missing. The table lists more than 25,000 clones, about nine tenths of them singletons. These data are taken from a study of a mutant IDH1 vaccine in newly diagnosed glioma. Study-wide background: Vaccines began 4-6 weeks after radiotherapy alone, or with temozolomide cycles. Prior therapy was radiotherapy, temozolomide, or both; most received both.

The V gene lost 3 bases and the J gene lost 3 bases, with 13 bases spanning the gap. This CDR3 is 14 amino acids long. Germline assignment: CDR1 SGHNT and CDR2 YYREEE (reference sequence). Study results and limitations: Most patients, 93.3%, showed vaccine-induced immune responses. Top peripheral T cell clonotype shifts appeared unrelated to pseudoprogression.

The chain recombines TRBV5-4 with TRBJ2-7, with D perhaps matching TRBD1 (6 bases). The sequencing used peripheral blood mononuclear cells (PBMCs), collected from a glioma patient whose treatment included an IDH1 peptide vaccine. The TCR originated in a woman in her 40s with glioma. Some clones in this sample may be carry-over from other donors' samples. This CDR3 is CASSYDGQIYEQYF. The DNA for the CDR3 is TGTGCCAGCAGCTACGATGGACAGATCTACGAGCAGTACTTC. The variable domain in full, with the rest retrieved from reference TRBV5-4 and TRBJ2-7, is ETGVTQSPTHLIKTRGQQVTLRCSSQSGHNTVSWYQQALGQGPQFIFQYYREEENGRGNFPPRFSGLQFPNYSSELNVNALELDDSALYLCASSYDGQIYEQYFGPGTRLTVT.